The clone carrying this T cell receptor (beta chain) appeared a few times. Its antigen is not known. The CDR3 is 10 residues long. Germline CDR1 and CDR2: SNHLY and FYNNEI. Trimming took off 11 bases at V and 8 bases at J, with 12 bases between the two ends. This sample was taken from a study of T cell repertoires in cytomegalovirus infection. TCRdb ran MiXCR on the reads and lists one entry per CDR3 protein. The sample yields about 770,000 distinct CDR3 sequences, 25% to 35% seen once. This TCR derives from a human donor in good health (CMV status not recorded). Some clones in this sample may be carry-over from other donors' samples. The sequencing used cultured CD8+ T cells from PBMCs, collected from culture after CMV antigen stimulation. V and J are TRBV2 and TRBJ1-2; TRBD1 is a possible D gene (6 bases). The CDR3 protein is CARPGDGYTF. The DNA for the CDR3 is TGTGCCCGACCAGGGGACGGCTACACCTTC.